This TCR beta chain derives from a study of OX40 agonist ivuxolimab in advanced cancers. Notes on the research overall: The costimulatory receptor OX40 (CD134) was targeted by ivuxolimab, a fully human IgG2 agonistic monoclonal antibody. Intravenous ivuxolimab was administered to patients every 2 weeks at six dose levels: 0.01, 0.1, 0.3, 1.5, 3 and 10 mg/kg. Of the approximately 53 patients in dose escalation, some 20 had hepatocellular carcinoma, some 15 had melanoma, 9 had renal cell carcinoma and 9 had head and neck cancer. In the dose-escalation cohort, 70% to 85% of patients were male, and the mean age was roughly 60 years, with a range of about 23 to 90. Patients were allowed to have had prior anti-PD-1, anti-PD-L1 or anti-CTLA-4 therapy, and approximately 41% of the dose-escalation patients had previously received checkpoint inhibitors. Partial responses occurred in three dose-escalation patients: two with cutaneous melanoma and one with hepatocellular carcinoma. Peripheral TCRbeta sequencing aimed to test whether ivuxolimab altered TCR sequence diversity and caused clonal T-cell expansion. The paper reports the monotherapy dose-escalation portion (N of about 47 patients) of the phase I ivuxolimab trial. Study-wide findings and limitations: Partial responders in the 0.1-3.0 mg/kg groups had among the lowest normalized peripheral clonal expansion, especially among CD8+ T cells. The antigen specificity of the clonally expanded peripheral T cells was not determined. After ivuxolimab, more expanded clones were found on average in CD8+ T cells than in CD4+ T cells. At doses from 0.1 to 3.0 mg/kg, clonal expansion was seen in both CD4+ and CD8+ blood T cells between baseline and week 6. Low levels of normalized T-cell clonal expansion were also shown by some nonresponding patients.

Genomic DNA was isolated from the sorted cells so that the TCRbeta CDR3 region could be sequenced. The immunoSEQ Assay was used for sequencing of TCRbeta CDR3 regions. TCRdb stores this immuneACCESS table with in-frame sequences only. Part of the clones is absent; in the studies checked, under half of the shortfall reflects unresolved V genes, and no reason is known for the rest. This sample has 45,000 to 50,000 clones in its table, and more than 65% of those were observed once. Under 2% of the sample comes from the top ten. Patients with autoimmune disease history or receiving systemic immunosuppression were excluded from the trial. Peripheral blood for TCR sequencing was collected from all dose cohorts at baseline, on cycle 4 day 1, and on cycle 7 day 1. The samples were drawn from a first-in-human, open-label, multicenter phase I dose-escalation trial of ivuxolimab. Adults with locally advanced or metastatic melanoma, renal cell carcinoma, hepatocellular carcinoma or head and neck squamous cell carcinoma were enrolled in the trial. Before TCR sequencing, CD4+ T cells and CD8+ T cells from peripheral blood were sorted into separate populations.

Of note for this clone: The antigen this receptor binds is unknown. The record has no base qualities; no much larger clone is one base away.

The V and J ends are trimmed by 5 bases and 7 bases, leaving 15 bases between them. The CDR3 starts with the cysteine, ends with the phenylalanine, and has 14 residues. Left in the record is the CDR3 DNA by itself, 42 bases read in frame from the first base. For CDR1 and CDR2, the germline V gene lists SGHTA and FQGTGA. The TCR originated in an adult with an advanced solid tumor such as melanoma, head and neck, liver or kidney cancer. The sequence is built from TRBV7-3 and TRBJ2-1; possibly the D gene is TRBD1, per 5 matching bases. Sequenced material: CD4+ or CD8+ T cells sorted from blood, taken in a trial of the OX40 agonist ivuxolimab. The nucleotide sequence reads TGTGCCAGCAGCCGATACGACACAGGAAATGAGCAGTTCTTC. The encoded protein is CASSRYDTGNEQFF. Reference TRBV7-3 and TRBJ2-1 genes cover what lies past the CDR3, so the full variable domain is GAGVSQTPSNKVTEKGKYVELRCDPISGHTALYWYRQSLGQGPEFLIYFQGTGAADDSGLPNDRFFAVRPEGSVSTLKIQRTERGDSAVYLCASSRYDTGNEQFFGPGTRLTVL.